A selection of T cell receptor beta chains follows, all from one sample in a study of blood T cell repertoires in COVID-19. Sequencing was performed with immunoSEQ multiplex PCR; in TCRdb, only in-frame clones are kept and a portion is missing. The sample lists approximately 250,000 clones, less than 90% seen once, with roughly 1.8% in the top ten. Sample: peripheral blood. The receptor source for this set is a man aged 25 to 40 with active or convalescent COVID-19. Each CDR3 is given with its conserved first and last residue. Each record gives: clone size, D gene, J gene, V gene, CDR3 DNA, CDR3 protein. The D gene is left open where the match is weak. Where a row states a size, it is once, few, many or the class of an expanded clone; other rows omit it.

few	.	TRBJ1-3	TRBV5-1	TGCGCCAGCAGCCCGGGCCAACTAGCTGGAAACACCATATATTTT	CASSPGQLAGNTIYF
.	TRBD1	TRBJ1-2	TRBV10-3	TGTGCCATCAGTGAGTCAGTAGGGACAGGGCGTCAGTTGAACTATGGCTACACCTTC	CAISESVGTGRQLNYGYTF
few	TRBD1	TRBJ1-2	TRBV7-9	TGTGCCAGCAGTTATACCCTAGACAGGGGCTATGGCTACACCTTC	CASSYTLDRGYGYTF
.	TRBD1	TRBJ2-6	TRBV30	TGTGCCTGGAGTACAGGGGTCGGGGCCAACGTCCTGACTTTC	CAWSTGVGANVLTF
.	TRBD2	TRBJ2-3	TRBV3-1/TRBV3-2	TGTGCCAGCAGCCAACTAGCGGGGCCGAGCACAGATACGCAGTATTTT	CASSQLAGPSTDTQYF
.	.	TRBJ2-1	TRBV21-1	TGTGCCAGCAGCAACCCTAGCGGGGGGGAGCAGTTCTTC	CASSNPSGGEQFF
.	TRBD1	TRBJ2-3	TRBV19	TGTGCCAGTAGTGGCACCGGGACAGGGGAGGATACGCAGTATTTT	CASSGTGTGEDTQYF
.	TRBD2	TRBJ2-3	TRBV13	TGTGCCAGCAGCCGGCGCCAAGCGGGGGGAGGGGATACGCAGTATTTT	CASSRRQAGGGDTQYF
.	.	TRBJ2-7	TRBV23-1	TGCGCCAGCAGTCAATCGGGCAGGGCCTACGAGCAGTACTTC	CASSQSGRAYEQYF
.	TRBD1	TRBJ2-3	TRBV9	TGTGCCAGCAGCGCAAGACAGGGGAGCACAGATACGCAGTATTTT	CASSARQGSTDTQYF
.	.	TRBJ2-7	TRBV7-9	TGTGCCAGCAGCTTAATAGCGGACCCAGGCGAGCAGTACTTC	CASSLIADPGEQYF
.	.	TRBJ2-1	TRBV4-3	TGCGCCAGCAGCCAAGTATTTGGAGGGGTCGACAATGAGCAGTTCTTC	CASSQVFGGVDNEQFF
.	.	TRBJ1-6	TRBV11-3	TGTGCCAGCAGCTTAGCATTCGGTTCACCCCTCCACTTT	CASSLAFGSPLHF
.	.	TRBJ1-1	TRBV11-1	TGTGCCAGCAGCTTAACAGGTCCTAACACTGAAGCTTTCTTT	CASSLTGPNTEAFF
.	.	TRBJ1-6	TRBV10-1	TGCGCCAGCAGTGAGGGTACGGGGACTTATAATTCACCCCTCCACTTT	CASSEGTGTYNSPLHF
.	.	TRBJ2-7	TRBV19	TGTGCCAGTAGTGCGGGGACTGGAGCCTACGAGCAGTACTTC	CASSAGTGAYEQYF
.	.	TRBJ2-1	TRBV11-3	TGTGCCAGCAGCCCCCGGGGGGCTAGCGCTTACAATGAGCAGTTCTTC	CASSPRGASAYNEQFF